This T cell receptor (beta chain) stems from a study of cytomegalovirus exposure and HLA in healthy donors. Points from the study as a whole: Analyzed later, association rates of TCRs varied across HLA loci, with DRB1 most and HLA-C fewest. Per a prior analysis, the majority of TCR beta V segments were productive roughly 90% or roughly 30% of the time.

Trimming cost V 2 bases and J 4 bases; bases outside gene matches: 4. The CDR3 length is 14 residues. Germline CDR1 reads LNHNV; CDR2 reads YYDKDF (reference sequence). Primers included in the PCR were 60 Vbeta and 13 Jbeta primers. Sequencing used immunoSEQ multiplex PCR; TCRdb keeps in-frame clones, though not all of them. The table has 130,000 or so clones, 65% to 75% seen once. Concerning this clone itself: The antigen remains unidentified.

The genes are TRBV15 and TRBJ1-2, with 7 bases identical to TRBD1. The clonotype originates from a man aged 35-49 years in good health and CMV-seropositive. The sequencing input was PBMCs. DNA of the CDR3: TGTGCCACCAGCAGATCGGGACAGACCTATGGCTACACCTTC. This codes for CATSRSGQTYGYTF.